This T cell receptor beta chain was sequenced in a study of blood T cells in healthy people across ages. The study's findings and limits: Total diversity from one million sequenced T cells was likely underestimated.

It was with a sample-barcoded 5' primer and a J-beta primer mix that a second PCR of roughly 7 to 11 cycles was run. Every cDNA was tagged by a template-switch adaptor with 12 random nucleotides. Paired-end reads containing CDR3 totaled no fewer than 3 million for each sample. MiXCR was run by TCRdb on the 5' RACE reads, yielding one entry per CDR3 protein. The sample carries hundreds of thousands of distinct CDR3 sequences, approximately 60% recorded once. Of note for this clonotype: Its specificity is not known.

This receptor was obtained from a man in his forties in good health. The sample was blood.

CDR3 sequence: CATSDPTSGWRDTQYF. CDR3 sequence (DNA): TGTGCCACCAGTGACCCTACTAGCGGGTGGAGGGATACGCAGTATTTT. The rearrangement links TRBV24-1 to TRBJ2-3; TRBD2 aligns across 9 bases. The CDR3 runs to 16 residues. V shed 4 bases, J shed 6 bases, and the junction held 10 bases outside the gene matches. The germline V gene encodes CDR1 KGHDR and CDR2 SFDVKD.